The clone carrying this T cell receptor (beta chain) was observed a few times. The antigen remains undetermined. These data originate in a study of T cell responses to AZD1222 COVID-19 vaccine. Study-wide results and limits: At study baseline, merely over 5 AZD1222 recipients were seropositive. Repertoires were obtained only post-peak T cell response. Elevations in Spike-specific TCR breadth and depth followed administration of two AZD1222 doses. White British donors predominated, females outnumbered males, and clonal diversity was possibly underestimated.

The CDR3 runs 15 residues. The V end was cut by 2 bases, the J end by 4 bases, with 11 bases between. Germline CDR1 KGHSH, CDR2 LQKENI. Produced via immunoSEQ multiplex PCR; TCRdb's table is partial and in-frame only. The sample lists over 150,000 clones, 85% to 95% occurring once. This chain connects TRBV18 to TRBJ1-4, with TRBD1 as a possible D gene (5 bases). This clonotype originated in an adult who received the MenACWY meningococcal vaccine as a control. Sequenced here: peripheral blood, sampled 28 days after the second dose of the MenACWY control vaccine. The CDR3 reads CASSPAWGFNEKLFF. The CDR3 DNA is TGTGCCAGCTCACCAGCCTGGGGGTTTAATGAAAAACTGTTTTTT. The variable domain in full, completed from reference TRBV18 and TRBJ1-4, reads NAGVMQNPRHLVRRRGQEARLRCSPMKGHSHVYWYRQLPEEGLKFMVYLQKENIIDESGMPKERFSAEFPKEGPSILRIQQVVRGDSAAYFCASSPAWGFNEKLFFGSGTQLSVL.